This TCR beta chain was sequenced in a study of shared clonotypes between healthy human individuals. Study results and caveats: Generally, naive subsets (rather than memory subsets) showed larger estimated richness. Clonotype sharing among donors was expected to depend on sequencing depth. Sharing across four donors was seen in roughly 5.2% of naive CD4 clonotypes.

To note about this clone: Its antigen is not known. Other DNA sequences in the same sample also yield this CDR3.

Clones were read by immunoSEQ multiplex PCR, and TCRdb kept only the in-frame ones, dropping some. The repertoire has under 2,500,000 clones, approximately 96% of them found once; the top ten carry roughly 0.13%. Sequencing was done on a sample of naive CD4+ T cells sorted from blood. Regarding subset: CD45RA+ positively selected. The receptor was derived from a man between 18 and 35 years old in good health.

DNA for the CDR3: TGCGCCAGCAGCTCCGGGACAGGCATGAACACTGAAGCTTTCTTT. As protein: CASSSGTGMNTEAFF. V gene TRBV5-1 combines with J gene TRBJ1-1; TRBD1 matches 8 bases. Germline CDR1 and CDR2: SGHRS and YFSETQ. With 3 bases clipped from V and 0 bases from J, the junction kept 4 bases outside the gene matches. The CDR3 is 15 residues long.